These 25 T cell receptor beta chains were all obtained from the same sample, sequenced in a study of shared clonotypes between healthy human individuals. TCRdb keeps only in-frame clones here, not all; method: immunoSEQ multiplex PCR. The sample has roughly 530,000 clones, approximately 95% seen once; the top ten hold approximately 0.06%. The specimen sequenced was naive CD4+ T cells sorted from blood. Described subset: CD45RA+ positively selected. The receptors stem from a woman between 25 and 40 years old in good health.

The genes are TRBV29-1 and TRBJ2-2; D call uncertain. Trimming stripped 6 bases from V and 0 bases from J, with 5 bases between. The germline V gene encodes CDR1 SQVTM and CDR2 ANQGSEA. This CDR3 has 12 amino acids. The CDR3 sequence: CSVGPNTGELFF. The CDR3 coding sequence is TGCAGCGTCGGCCCGAACACCGGGGAGCTGTTTTTT.

The V gene is TRBV5-1, the J gene TRBJ2-2, with D perhaps assigned TRBD1 or TRBD2 (6 bases each). CDR1 is SGHRS and CDR2 is YFSETQ in the germline V gene. CDR3 size: 16 residues. V was shortened by 3 bases and J by 2 bases, with 14 bases between the two germline ends. CDR3 amino acids: CASSWGAHANTGELFF. The DNA of the CDR3 is TGCGCCAGCAGCTGGGGGGCACACGCAAACACCGGGGAGCTGTTTTTT.

J is TRBJ1-1 and V is TRBV6-5; 8 nucleotides line up with TRBD1. CDR1 MNHEY and CDR2 SVGAGI come from the germline V gene. Trimming removed 5 bases from V and 1 base from J; junction bases left unmatched: 3. The length of the CDR3 is 14 residues. CDR3 protein: CASSRTGQNTEAFF. The CDR3 nucleotides are TGTGCCAGCAGTCGGACAGGGCAGAACACTGAAGCTTTCTTT.

The chain recombines TRBV5-1 with TRBJ2-2; D perhaps matches TRBD1 (6 bases). Germline V gene sequence: CDR1 SGHRS, CDR2 YFSETQ. V was pared by 0 bases and J by 1 base, with 10 bases between. This CDR3 is built from 16 residues. The CDR3 loop is CASSLDRGWNTGELFF. CDR3 coding DNA: TGCGCCAGCAGCTTGGATAGGGGGTGGAACACCGGGGAGCTGTTTTTT. Drawing the rest from reference TRBV5-1 and TRBJ2-2, the complete variable domain is KAGVTQTPRYLIKTRGQQVTLSCSPISGHRSVSWYQQTPGQGLQFLFEYFSETQRNKGNFPGRFSGRQFSNSRSEMNVSTLELGDSALYLCASSLDRGWNTGELFFGEGSRLTVL.

This chain joins TRBV7-9 and TRBJ2-7; a weak D match, TRBD2 (5 bases). The CDR3 is 15 amino acids. The germline CDR1 and CDR2 sequences are SEHNR and FQNEAQ (reference sequence). The ends were cut back, 6 bases at V and 0 bases at J, with 15 bases in the middle. The CDR3 DNA reads as TGTGCCAGCAGTTCTCGGACTTTCAGCTCCTACGAGCAGTACTTC. Its translation is CASSSRTFSSYEQYF. The entire variable domain, with the rest obtained from reference TRBV7-9 and TRBJ2-7, is as follows: DTGVSQNPRHKITKRGQNVTFRCDPISEHNRLYWYRQTLGQGPEFLTYFQNEAQLEKSRLLSDRFSAERPKGSFSTLEIQRTEQGDSAMYLCASSSRTFSSYEQYFGPGTRLTVT.

In the case of this clone: Other DNA sequences in this specimen translate into the identical CDR3. This chain connects TRBV6-5 to TRBJ2-7; 7 bases match TRBD1. V shed 6 bases and J 0 bases; nucleotides not matched to a gene: 8. The CDR3 covers 15 residues. Per the germline V gene, CDR1 is MNHEY and CDR2 is SVGAGI. DNA of the CDR3: TGTGCCAGCAGCTATTCGACAGGGATCTCCTACGAGCAGTACTTC. This sequence encodes CASSYSTGISYEQYF.

The chain employs TRBV28 and TRBJ2-7; no reliable D call. CDR3 length: 16 amino acids. CDR1 and CDR2 from the germline V gene are MDHEN and SYDVKM. The germline V and J ends were trimmed by 7 bases and 1 base, with 20 bases remaining between them. CDR3 residues: CASTISRAYRSYEQYF. The DNA for the CDR3 is TGTGCCAGCACCATCAGTCGCGCCTACCGGTCCTACGAGCAGTACTTC.

The CDR3 nucleotides read TGTGCCAGCAGCTGGACCGACAACTCCTACGAGCAGTACTTC. Encoded protein: CASSWTDNSYEQYF. The rearrangement joins TRBV5-4 to TRBJ2-7; D is ambiguous. The V gene's germline CDR1 is SGHNT and CDR2 YYREEE (reference sequence). V lost 3 bases and J lost 0, with 10 bases in between. This CDR3 comprises 14 residues.

The chain has TRBV6-1 and TRBJ1-1, with D possibly TRBD1 on 6 matching bases. CDR1 is MNHNS, CDR2 SASEGT, per germline. V lost 5 bases, J lost 5 bases, and 18 bases lay in between. This CDR3 region has 15 residues. The CDR3 reads CASSHRVPLRTEAFF. CDR3 DNA: TGTGCCAGCAGTCACAGGGTCCCCCTGAGAACTGAAGCTTTCTTT.

The genes are TRBV6-5 and TRBJ1-2; no clear D. CDR3 length: 13 amino acids. CDR1 is MNHEY, CDR2 SVGAGI, per germline. V was cut by 7 bases and J by 8 bases, with 17 bases left in between. The CDR3 bases are TGTGCCAGCAAAAACTTGGCCCTTGAGGGCTACACCTTC. Its translation is CASKNLALEGYTF.

V is TRBV29-1 and J is TRBJ2-1; 9 bases are a match to TRBD2. The V and J ends lost 5 bases and 12 bases, in that order; junction bases with no gene match: 17. Germline values: CDR1 SQVTM, CDR2 ANQGSEA. The CDR3 extends over 15 amino acids. The DNA of the CDR3 is TGCAGCGTTCACGGAGGGACTAGCAGCTACGATTGGCAGTTCTTC. It specifies CSVHGGTSSYDWQFF.

This chain joins TRBV28 and TRBJ2-3; D may be TRBD2 (6 bases). This CDR3 is 13 amino acids long. The germline CDR1 and CDR2 sequences are MDHEN and SYDVKM. The germline V and J ends were trimmed by 4 bases and 5 bases, with 10 bases remaining between them. As DNA, the CDR3 is TGTGCCAGCAGTTCGGGAGACATAGATACGCAGTATTTT. This gives the protein CASSSGDIDTQYF. The whole variable domain, remainder taken from reference TRBV28 and TRBJ2-3, is DVKVTQSSRYLVKRTGEKVFLECVQDMDHENMFWYRQDPGLGLRLIYFSYDVKMKEKGDIPEGYSVSREKKERFSLILESASTNQTSMYLCASSSGDIDTQYFGPGTRLTVL.

The chain carries TRBV28 and TRBJ2-7, with D possibly called TRBD1 or TRBD2 (5 bases each). Germline V gene sequence: CDR1 MDHEN, CDR2 SYDVKM. Trimming cost V 4 bases and J 0 bases, with 13 bases left between them. The CDR3 runs 15 residues. This CDR3 reads CASSSPGPPSYEQYF. For the CDR3, the DNA is TGTGCCAGCAGTTCGCCGGGACCTCCCTCCTACGAGCAGTACTTC.

The chain uses TRBV6-4 and TRBJ1-4, with no clear D. The CDR3 runs 16 residues. V lost 2 bases and J 9 bases, leaving 19 bases between the germline ends. Per the germline V gene, CDR1 is MRHNA and CDR2 is SNTAGT. In nucleotides, the CDR3 is TGTGCCAGCAGTGACGAAGGGAAAGGGCACACCCAAAAACTGTTTTTT. It yields the protein CASSDEGKGHTQKLFF.

The chain is built from TRBV19 and TRBJ1-1; perhaps TRBD1 as D (5 bases). Germline V gene lookup returns CDR1 LNHDA and CDR2 SQIVND (reference sequence). The CDR3 is 14 amino acids. Deletions cut 7 bases from V and 0 bases from J, with 12 bases between. CDR3 nucleotides: TGTGCCAGTATTAGCACGGGGCTGAACACTGAAGCTTTCTTT. Protein sequence: CASISTGLNTEAFF.

The chain recombines TRBV5-1 with TRBJ1-4; a possible D gene is TRBD1 (6 bases). The CDR3 has 15 residues. Trimming took 7 bases from V and 6 from J, leaving 19 bases between them. Germline V lookup: CDR1 SGHRS, CDR2 YFSETQ. The CDR3 protein is CASRPRGAGDEKLFF. DNA for the CDR3: TGCGCCAGCCGCCCTCGGGGGGCGGGTGATGAAAAACTGTTTTTT.

V gene TRBV18 combines with J gene TRBJ2-5, with D possibly being TRBD2 (7 bases). The CDR3 has 16 residues. CDR1 and CDR2 from the germline V gene are KGHSH and LQKENI. Trimming took off 1 base at V and 3 bases at J, with 15 bases between the two ends. Here the CDR3 DNA reads TGTGCCAGCTCACCACAACGTGGGGGGGCCAAAGAGACCCAGTACTTC. Translating gives CASSPQRGGAKETQYF.

This clone was observed once. The chain uses TRBV28 and TRBJ2-7; D ambiguous. The germline V gene has CDR1 MDHEN and CDR2 SYDVKM. The V gene lost 8 bases and the J gene lost 0 bases, with 20 bases spanning the gap. CDR3 length: 16 amino acids. CDR3 nucleotides: TGTGCCAGCCGGAAGGCTCCGGATTTTGGCTCCTACGAGCAGTACTTC. Its translation: CASRKAPDFGSYEQYF.

The rearrangement joins TRBV2 to TRBJ2-3; TRBD2 aligns across 9 bases. Germline assignment: CDR1 SNHLY and CDR2 FYNNEI. The junction had 9 bases not matched to a gene; V was cut back by 5 bases and J by 6 bases. This CDR3 is built from 15 residues. The CDR3, as DNA: TGTGCCAGCAGTCTCGGGCTAGCGGGAATCGATACGCAGTATTTT. It encodes CASSLGLAGIDTQYF. Together with reference TRBV2 and TRBJ2-3, the CDR3 gives the full variable domain: EPEVTQTPSHQVTQMGQEVILRCVPISNHLYFYWYRQILGQKVEFLVSFYNNEISEKSEIFDDQFSVERPDGSNFTLKIRSTKLEDSAMYFCASSLGLAGIDTQYFGPGTRLTVL.

The gene calls are TRBV19 and TRBJ1-1; the D is unclear. The CDR3 runs to 14 residues. V was shortened by 5 bases and J by 1 base, with 11 bases between the two germline ends. Germline-derived CDR1 and CDR2 are LNHDA and SQIVND (reference sequence). The CDR3 bases are TGTGCCAGTAGTGATCTAGGGTCGAACACTGAAGCTTTCTTT. This sequence encodes CASSDLGSNTEAFF.

The rearrangement links TRBV28 to TRBJ2-7; unclear D gene. Germline lookup yields CDR1 MDHEN and CDR2 SYDVKM. Deletions cut 7 bases from V and 1 base from J, with 8 bases between. CDR3 length: 12 residues. This CDR3 reads CASTWGSYEQYF. The CDR3 DNA reads as TGTGCCAGCACTTGGGGATCCTACGAGCAGTACTTC.

The V call is TRBV11-3, the J call TRBJ2-7; D is unresolved. Germline CDR1 and CDR2: SGHNT and YENEEA. V lost 3 bases, J lost 5 bases, and 11 bases lay in between. The CDR3 length is 13 residues. CDR3 nucleotides: TGTGCCAGCAGCTTCTCGGAAGAGAACGAGCAGTACTTC. It encodes CASSFSEENEQYF.

The CDR3 DNA reads as TGTGCCAGCAGAAATTCCGACAGAAAAGAGACCCAGTACTTC. Protein: CASRNSDRKETQYF. The chain uses TRBV28 and TRBJ2-5; D possibly corresponds to TRBD1 (5 bases). The CDR3 extends over 14 amino acids. CDR1 is MDHEN, CDR2 SYDVKM, per germline. V was clipped by 6 bases and J by 3 bases, with 14 bases between them.

The CDR3 spells CATSRLQGSFTDTQYF. CDR3 DNA sequence: TGTGCCACCAGCAGACTACAGGGGTCGTTCACAGATACGCAGTATTTT. This chain connects TRBV15 to TRBJ2-3, with 7 bases that match TRBD1. Germline V gene sequence: CDR1 LNHNV, CDR2 YYDKDF (reference sequence). J gave up 2 bases and V 2 bases, and 7 bases lay outside the gene matches. This CDR3 is 16 amino acids long.

The rearrangement uses TRBV5-4 and TRBJ2-7; 7 bases agree with TRBD2. CDR1 and CDR2 from the germline V gene are SGHNT and YYREEE (reference sequence). The CDR3 spans 14 residues. Trimming took 1 base from V and 2 from J; bases not matched to a gene: 3. This chain's CDR3 is CASSLYGGAYEQYF. The CDR3 DNA follows: TGTGCCAGCAGCTTGTATGGGGGGGCCTACGAGCAGTACTTC.